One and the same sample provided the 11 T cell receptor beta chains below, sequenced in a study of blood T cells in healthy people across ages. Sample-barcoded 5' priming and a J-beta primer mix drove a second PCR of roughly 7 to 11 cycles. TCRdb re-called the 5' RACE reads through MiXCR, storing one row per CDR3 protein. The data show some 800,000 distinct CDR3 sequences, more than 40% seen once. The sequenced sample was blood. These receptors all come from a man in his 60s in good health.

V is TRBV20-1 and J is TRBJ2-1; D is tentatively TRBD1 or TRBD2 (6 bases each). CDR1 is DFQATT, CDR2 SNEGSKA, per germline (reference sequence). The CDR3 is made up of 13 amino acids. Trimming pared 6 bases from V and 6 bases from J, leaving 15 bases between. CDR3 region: CSATPGAFNEQFF. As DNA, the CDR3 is TGCAGTGCAACTCCGGGGGCATTCAATGAGCAGTTCTTC.

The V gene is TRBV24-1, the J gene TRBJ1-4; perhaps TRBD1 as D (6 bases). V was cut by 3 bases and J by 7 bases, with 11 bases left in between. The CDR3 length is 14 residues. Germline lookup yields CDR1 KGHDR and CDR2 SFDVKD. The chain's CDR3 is CATSDGGHPEKLFF. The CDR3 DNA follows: TGTGCCACCAGTGATGGGGGACATCCTGAAAAACTGTTTTTT.

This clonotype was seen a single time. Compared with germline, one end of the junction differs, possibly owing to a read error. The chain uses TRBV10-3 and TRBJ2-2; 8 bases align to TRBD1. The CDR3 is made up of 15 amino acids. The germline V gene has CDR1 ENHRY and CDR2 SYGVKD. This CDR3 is CAISAGGADTGELFF. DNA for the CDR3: TGTGCCATTAGTGCAGGGGGCGCGGACACCGGGGAGCTGTTTTTT.

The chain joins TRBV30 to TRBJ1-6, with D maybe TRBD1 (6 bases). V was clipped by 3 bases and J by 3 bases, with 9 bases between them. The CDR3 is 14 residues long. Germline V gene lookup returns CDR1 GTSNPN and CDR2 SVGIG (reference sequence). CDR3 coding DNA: TGTGCCTGGAGGCAGGGGAGCTATAATTCACCCCTCCACTTT. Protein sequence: CAWRQGSYNSPLHF.

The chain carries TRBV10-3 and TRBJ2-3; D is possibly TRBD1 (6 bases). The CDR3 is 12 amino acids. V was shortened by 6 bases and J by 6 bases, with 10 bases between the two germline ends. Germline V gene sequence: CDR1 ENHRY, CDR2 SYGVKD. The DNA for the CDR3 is TGTGCCATCAGCCCCCAGGGGGATACGCAGTATTTT. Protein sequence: CAISPQGDTQYF.

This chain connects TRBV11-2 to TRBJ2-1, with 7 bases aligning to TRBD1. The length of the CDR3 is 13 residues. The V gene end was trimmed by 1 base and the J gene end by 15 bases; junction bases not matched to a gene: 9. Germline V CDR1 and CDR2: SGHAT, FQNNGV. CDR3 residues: CASSLGQGMSWFF. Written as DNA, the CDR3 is TGTGCCAGCAGCTTAGGACAGGGAATGTCTTGGTTCTTC.

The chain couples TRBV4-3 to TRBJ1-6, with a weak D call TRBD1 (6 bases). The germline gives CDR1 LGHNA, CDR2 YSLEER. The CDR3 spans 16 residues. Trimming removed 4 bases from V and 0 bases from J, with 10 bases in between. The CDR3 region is CASSRDMGSYNSPLHF. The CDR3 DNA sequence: TGCGCCAGCAGCCGGGACATGGGCTCCTATAATTCACCCCTCCACTTT.

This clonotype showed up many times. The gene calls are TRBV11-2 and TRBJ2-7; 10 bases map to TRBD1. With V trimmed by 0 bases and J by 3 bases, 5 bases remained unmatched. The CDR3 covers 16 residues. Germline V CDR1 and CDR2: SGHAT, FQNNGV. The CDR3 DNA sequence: TGTGCCAGCAGCTTAGACTGGGGACAGGGGCTCTACGAGCAGTACTTC. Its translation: CASSLDWGQGLYEQYF.

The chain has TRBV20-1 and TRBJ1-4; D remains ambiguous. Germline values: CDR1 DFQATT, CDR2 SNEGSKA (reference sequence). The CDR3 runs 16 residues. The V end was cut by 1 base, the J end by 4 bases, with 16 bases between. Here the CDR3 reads CSARGTNWSHNEKLFF. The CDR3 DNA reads TGCAGTGCTAGAGGAACTAACTGGTCCCATAATGAAAAACTGTTTTTT.

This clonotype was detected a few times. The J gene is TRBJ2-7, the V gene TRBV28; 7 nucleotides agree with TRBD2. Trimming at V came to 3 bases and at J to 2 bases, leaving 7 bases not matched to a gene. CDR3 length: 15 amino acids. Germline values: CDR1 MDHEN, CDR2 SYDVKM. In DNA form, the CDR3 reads TGTGCCAGCAGTTTTTTTTTGGGAGGGCCCTACGAGCAGTACTTC. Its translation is CASSFFLGGPYEQYF.

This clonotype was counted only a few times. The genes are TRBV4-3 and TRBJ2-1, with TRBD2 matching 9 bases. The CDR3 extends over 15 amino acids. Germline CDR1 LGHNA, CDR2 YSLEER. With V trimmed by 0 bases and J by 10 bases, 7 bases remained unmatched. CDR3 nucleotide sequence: TGCGCCAGCAGCCAAGAGGGGCTAGCGGGGAGAGAGCAGTTCTTC. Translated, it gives CASSQEGLAGREQFF.